This is a list of T cell receptor beta chains from one sample in a study of prognosis after radiotherapy for stage I lung cancer. TCRdb reprocessed the multiplex PCR reads with MiXCR, giving one entry per CDR3 protein. The table has about 15,000 distinct CDR3 sequences, roughly 25% seen once; the top ten hold 10% to 13%. The sequenced sample was PBMCs, obtained before or after stereotactic body radiation therapy (not recorded which). The source is a donor aged 50 or older with non-small cell lung cancer. Each CDR3 is given without its conserved first and last residue. Each record gives: D gene, V gene, CDR3 protein. The D gene is left open where the match is weak.

.,TRBV5-4,ASSLFGRDYGYT
TRBD1,TRBV5-6,ASSLWDRWDTGELF
.,TRBV2,ASSESWVQNNEQF
.,TRBV29-1,SVEEGAGQPQH
TRBD1,TRBV18,ASSPTRQGSYEQY
TRBD2,TRBV15,ATSRAGTSGGEQF
.,TRBV7-3,ASSLIRGTEAF
.,TRBV7-3,ASSPEPADTQY
.,TRBV9,ASSVEIGLVTQY
TRBD2,TRBV24-1,ATSDPSGRQTQY
.,TRBV19,AISIGGIDSSLH
TRBD2,TRBV7-8,ASSPSSSGSSSYEQY
.,TRBV28,AGSISGHYSNQPKH
TRBD2,TRBV7-9,ASSLSSGAGGPNSYNEQF
.,TRBV7-8,ASRARASNEQF
TRBD1,TRBV20-1,SATGTGRANTEAF
TRBD2,TRBV9,ASSPPGAGEYNEQF
TRBD2,TRBV20-1,SAQTTSGTNEQY
.,TRBV5-5,ASSLNEQF
TRBD2,TRBV7-9,ASSLRTSGRDTQY
.,TRBV18,ASSTGMNTEAF
.,TRBV19,ESSIGHEAF